This TCR beta chain emerged from a study of shared clonotypes between healthy human individuals. Assay: immunoSEQ multiplex PCR; the TCRdb copy retains only in-frame clones and omits some. This table has more than 850,000 clones, around 78% appearing once. Trimming cost V 2 bases and J 5 bases, with 5 bases left between them. Germline-derived CDR1 and CDR2 are SGHNT and YYREEE (reference sequence). The CDR3 spans 12 residues. The TCR was taken from a man aged 18 to 35 in good health. Some clones in this sample may be carry-over from other donors' samples. The sample taken for sequencing was memory CD4+ T cells from PBMCs. Subset defined: CD45RA-negative fraction. The rearrangement uses TRBV5-4 and TRBJ2-1; D uncertain. The CDR3 bases are TGTGCCAGCAGCTTACAGAACAATGAGCAGTTCTTC. Amino acid sequence: CASSLQNNEQFF.